This T cell receptor beta chain appears in the sequencing data of a study of blood T cells in healthy people across ages. Then a second PCR, running about 6 to 12 cycles, was carried out with a sample-barcoded 5' primer and a J-beta primer mix. TCRdb passed the 5' RACE reads through MiXCR, listing each CDR3 protein once. The repertoire holds approximately 730,000 distinct CDR3 sequences, with 53% as singletons. The V and J ends lost 6 bases and 2 bases, in that order; junction bases with no gene match: 13. The germline V gene has CDR1 SQVTM and CDR2 ANQGSEA. CDR3 size: 16 residues. The clonotype comes from an elderly man in good health. The sequenced material came from blood. The chain has TRBV29-1 and TRBJ2-1; 7 bases fit TRBD1. CDR3 loop: CSVVKGWDRTYNEQFF. The CDR3, as DNA: TGCAGCGTGGTGAAGGGGTGGGACAGAACCTACAATGAGCAGTTCTTC.